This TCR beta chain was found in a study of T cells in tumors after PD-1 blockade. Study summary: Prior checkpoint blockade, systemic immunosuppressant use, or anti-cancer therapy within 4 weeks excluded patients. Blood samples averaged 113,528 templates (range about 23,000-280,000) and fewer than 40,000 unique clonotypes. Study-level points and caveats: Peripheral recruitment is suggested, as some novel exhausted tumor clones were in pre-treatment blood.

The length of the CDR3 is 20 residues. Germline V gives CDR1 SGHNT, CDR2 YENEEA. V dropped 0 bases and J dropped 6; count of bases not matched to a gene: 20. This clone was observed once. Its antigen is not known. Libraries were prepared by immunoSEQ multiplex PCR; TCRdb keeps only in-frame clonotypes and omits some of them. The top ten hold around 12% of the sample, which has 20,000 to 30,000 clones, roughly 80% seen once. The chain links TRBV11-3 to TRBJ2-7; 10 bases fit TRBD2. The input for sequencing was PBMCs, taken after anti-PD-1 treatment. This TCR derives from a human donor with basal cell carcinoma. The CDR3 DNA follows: TGTGCCAGCAGCTTAGACCCCCCAGCTGCTAGCGGGGGCCTCGCTCGCGAGCAGTACTTC. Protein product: CASSLDPPAASGGLAREQYF.